The rows below give T cell receptor beta chains drawn from one sample of a study of T-cell memory formation after mild COVID-19. TCRdb processed the 5' RACE reads anew with MiXCR; each CDR3 protein has one entry. Of approximately 440,000 distinct CDR3 sequences listed, 15% to 25% are singletons. Sequencing input: PBMCs or a T cell subset sorted from them (not recorded which). The receptors shown here come from an adult woman who had mild COVID-19 (a few samples of this study predate the infection). Cell type and time point are not known. Each CDR3 is given with its conserved first and last residue. D genes are given only for firm matches. Only part of the rows carry a size: once, few, many, or a class if the clone is expanded.

14	.	.	TRBV24-1	TRBJ1-2	CATSDLRVSYGYTF	TGTGCCACCAGTGATTTGAGAGTTTCTTATGGCTACACCTTC
14	.	TRBD1	TRBV27	TRBJ2-3	CASRGTARGDTQYF	TGTGCCAGCAGGGGGACAGCCCGTGGAGATACGCAGTATTTT
15	few	TRBD2	TRBV5-1	TRBJ2-1	CASSLAGGMFNEQFF	TGCGCCAGCAGCTTGGCCGGGGGGATGTTCAATGAGCAGTTCTTC
16	many	TRBD2	TRBV24-1	TRBJ2-1	CATSDPLAGGYNEQFF	TGTGCCACCAGTGATCCCCTAGCGGGAGGCTACAATGAGCAGTTCTTC
15	.	.	TRBV19	TRBJ1-5	CASSNNRGQNQPQHF	TGTGCCAGTAGTAACAACCGGGGGCAAAATCAGCCCCAGCATTTT
19	.	.	TRBV11-3	TRBJ2-5	CASSHSTARPGPTRETQYF	TGTGCCAGCAGCCATAGCACGGCCAGACCGGGACCAACAAGAGAGACCCAGTACTTC
13	few	TRBD1	TRBV4-1	TRBJ2-7	CASTGDSPYEQYF	TGCGCCAGCACCGGGGACAGCCCCTACGAGCAGTACTTC
17	.	TRBD1	TRBV10-3	TRBJ2-3	CAISGGPGQALADTQYF	TGTGCCATCAGTGGGGGCCCGGGACAGGCCTTGGCAGATACGCAGTATTTT
13	.	.	TRBV19	TRBJ2-2	CASSLYPAGELFF	TGTGCCAGTAGTCTGTATCCGGCCGGGGAGCTGTTTTTT
13	few	TRBD1	TRBV24-1	TRBJ1-1	CATSATGVSEAFF	TGTGCCACCAGTGCAACAGGGGTTTCTGAAGCTTTCTTT
13	few	.	TRBV24-1	TRBJ2-3	CATSDPRRDTQYF	TGTGCCACCAGTGACCCCCGCCGGGATACGCAGTATTTT
15	few	TRBD2	TRBV20-1	TRBJ2-5	CSALRPSGGQETQYF	TGCAGTGCCCTTCGGCCTAGCGGGGGGCAAGAGACCCAGTACTTC
16	.	.	TRBV5-1	TRBJ2-2	CASSFQMRANTGELFF	TGCGCCAGCAGCTTTCAGATGAGGGCGAACACCGGGGAGCTGTTTTTT
11	few	.	TRBV7-9	TRBJ1-1	CASSPRVEAFF	TGTGCCAGCAGCCCCAGGGTTGAAGCTTTCTTT
16	.	.	TRBV20-1	TRBJ1-5	CSGVEGLLYSNQPQHF	TGCAGTGGGGTGGAGGGGTTACTTTATAGCAATCAGCCCCAGCATTTT
16	few	TRBD2	TRBV24-1	TRBJ2-1	CATSVTAGGPYNEQFF	TGTGCCACCAGTGTTACAGCGGGAGGGCCCTACAATGAGCAGTTCTTC
13	few	.	TRBV6-1	TRBJ2-1	CASSVEQGGEQFF	TGTGCCAGCAGTGTAGAACAGGGAGGTGAGCAGTTCTTC
15	.	TRBD2	TRBV2	TRBJ2-3	CASRLAGALTDTQYF	TGTGCCAGCAGACTAGCGGGGGCCCTCACAGATACGCAGTATTTT
12	few	TRBD1	TRBV20-1	TRBJ2-1	CSAPDRVNEQFF	TGCAGTGCTCCCGACAGGGTAAATGAGCAGTTCTTC
15	few	TRBD2	TRBV7-9	TRBJ2-1	CASSHPGGRYNEQFF	TGTGCCAGCAGCCACCCGGGGGGGAGATACAATGAGCAGTTCTTC
14	.	.	TRBV12-3/TRBV12-4	TRBJ2-7	CASSSGSAGYEQYF	TGTGCCAGCAGCAGCGGCTCGGCGGGCTACGAGCAGTACTTC
12	.	.	TRBV19	TRBJ1-1	CATRVGFTEAFF	TGTGCCACCAGGGTAGGATTCACTGAAGCTTTCTTT
15	.	TRBD1	TRBV4-3	TRBJ1-1	CASSPETGRKTEAFF	TGCGCCAGCAGCCCCGAGACAGGGAGGAAAACTGAAGCTTTCTTT
15	.	TRBD2	TRBV19	TRBJ2-3	CASAETSGGTDTQYF	TGTGCCAGTGCCGAGACTAGCGGGGGCACAGATACGCAGTATTTT
15	few	TRBD2	TRBV5-1	TRBJ2-1	CASSWTSGSRNEQFF	TGCGCCAGCAGCTGGACTAGCGGGAGTCGCAATGAGCAGTTCTTC
15	.	TRBD1	TRBV20-1	TRBJ1-2	CSASNTGAMNYGYTF	TGCAGTGCTAGCAATACAGGGGCGATGAACTATGGCTACACCTTC
13	.	.	TRBV6-6	TRBJ2-7	CASSPKATDEQYF	TGTGCCAGCAGCCCCAAGGCGACCGACGAGCAGTACTTC
13	.	TRBD1	TRBV29-1	TRBJ2-1	CSVSGQGANEQFF	TGCAGCGTTTCGGGACAGGGGGCCAATGAGCAGTTCTTC